This T cell receptor beta chain came from a study of blood T cells in healthy people across ages. Whole-study findings and limits: While age rose, TCR beta diversity per million T cells dropped in a roughly linear way.

Through a sample-barcoded 5' primer and a J-beta primer mix, a second PCR was run for roughly 7 to 12 cycles. Each cDNA molecule received a tag from a template-switch adaptor that had 12 random nucleotides. TCRdb fed the 5' RACE reads into MiXCR, producing one record per CDR3 protein. The sample comprises about 800,000 distinct CDR3 sequences, roughly 64% of which are singletons, and 20% to 25% rests with the top ten. In regard to this clonotype: Its antigen is undetermined.

The V end lost 2 bases, the J end lost 10 bases, and 23 bases lay between the germline ends. Germline V gene lookup returns CDR1 SQVTM and CDR2 ANQGSEA. The CDR3 has 16 residues. The V call is TRBV29-1, the J call TRBJ1-4; TRBD1 is a possible D gene (6 bases). Sequenced material: blood. The sequence came from a young man in good health. CDR3 coding DNA: TGCAGCGTTGAATTACGATCTTCGGGGGGCGCCGGAAAACTGTTTTTT. Amino acids: CSVELRSSGGAGKLFF. Together with reference TRBV29-1 and TRBJ1-4, the CDR3 gives the full variable domain: SAVISQKPSRDICQRGTSLTIQCQVDSQVTMMFWYRQQPGQSLTLIATANQGSEATYESGFVIDKFPISRPNLTFSTLTVSNMSPEDSSIYLCSVELRSSGGAGKLFFGSGTQLSVL.